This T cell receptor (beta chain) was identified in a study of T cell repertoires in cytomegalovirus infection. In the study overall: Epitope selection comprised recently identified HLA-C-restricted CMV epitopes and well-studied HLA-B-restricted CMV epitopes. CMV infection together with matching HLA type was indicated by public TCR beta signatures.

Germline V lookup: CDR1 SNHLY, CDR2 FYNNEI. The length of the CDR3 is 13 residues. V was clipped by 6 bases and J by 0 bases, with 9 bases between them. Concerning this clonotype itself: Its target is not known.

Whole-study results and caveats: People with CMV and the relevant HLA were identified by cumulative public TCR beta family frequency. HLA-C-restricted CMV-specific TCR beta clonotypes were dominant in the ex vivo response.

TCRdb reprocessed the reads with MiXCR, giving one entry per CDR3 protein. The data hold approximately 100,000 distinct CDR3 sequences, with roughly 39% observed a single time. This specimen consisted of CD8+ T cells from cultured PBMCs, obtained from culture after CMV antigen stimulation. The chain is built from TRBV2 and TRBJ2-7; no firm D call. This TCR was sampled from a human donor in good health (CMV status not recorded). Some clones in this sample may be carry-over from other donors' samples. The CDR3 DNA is TGTGCCAGCAGACAGTATATCTCCTACGAGCAGTACTTC. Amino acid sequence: CASRQYISYEQYF.